The clone carrying this T cell receptor beta chain was detected a few times. The antigen remains unidentified. The data stem from a study of sequential checkpoint blockade in melanoma. Overall study: First-line arms were nivolumab then ipilimumab, or the reverse, randomized 1:1. Roughly 20 patients had tumor biopsies before treatment and at week 13. Study outcomes and limitations: Patients with week-13 increases in T-cell fraction and clonality benefited about 30 times more often.

Treatment: randomized to nivolumab then ipilimumab (arm A) or the reverse (arm B). No patient had prior DNA-damaging chemotherapy. CDR3 size: 13 residues. V gave up 0 bases and J gave up 4 bases, with 7 bases separating them. The germline V gene has CDR1 GTSNPN and CDR2 SVGIG (reference sequence). Data came from immunoSEQ multiplex PCR; TCRdb stores just in-frame clones and leaves some out. The profile shows 6,000 to 9,500 clones, 20% to 30% of them singletons. The starting material was tumor tissue (inferred from file names), obtained from a patient given nivolumab and ipilimumab in sequence. The J gene is TRBJ2-1, the V gene TRBV30, with TRBD1 as a possible D gene (5 bases). This TCR came from a human donor with melanoma. CDR3 amino acids: CAWSVSGYNEQFF. For the CDR3, the DNA is TGTGCCTGGAGTGTATCAGGGTACAATGAGCAGTTCTTC.